A selection of T cell receptor beta chains follows, all from one sample in a study of post-analysis software for immune sequencing data. TCRdb re-called the PCR reads with MiXCR, one entry per CDR3 protein. The table includes 650,000 to 900,000 distinct CDR3 sequences, around 46% detected once. The sequenced sample was blood. These receptors all stem from a girl aged 5 to 17 with multiple sclerosis. The CDR3 runs from the conserved cysteine through the conserved F or W. Each record gives: V gene, D gene, CDR3 length, J gene, clone size, CDR3 DNA, CDR3 protein. A D gene is named only where the DNA matches it firmly. Size tells how often a clone was seen (once, few, many) or the class of an expanded clone, and some rows leave it out.

TRBV28	-	14	TRBJ2-7	few	TGTGCCAGCAGTTTAGGGGGGGCCGGATACGAGCAGTACTTC	CASSLGGAGYEQYF
TRBV27	-	14	TRBJ1-4	-	TGTGCCAGCAGTTTCCGGACGGGGGAAGAGAAACTGTTTTTT	CASSFRTGEEKLFF
TRBV2	TRBD1	14	TRBJ1-2	-	TGTGCCAGCCGGTTGCCGGGACAGGGGGAAGGCTACACCTTC	CASRLPGQGEGYTF
TRBV10-3	-	12	TRBJ2-1	few	TGTGCCATCAGTGAGTCCCCGAATGAGCAGTTCTTC	CAISESPNEQFF
TRBV6-2/TRBV6-3	TRBD1	14	TRBJ1-4	-	TGTGCCAGCAGTTACGGGACAGGCAGTGAAAAACTGTTTTTT	CASSYGTGSEKLFF
TRBV7-2	TRBD1	14	TRBJ2-3	-	TGTGCCAGCAGCCGGACAGGGGGCGCGAATACGCAGTATTTT	CASSRTGGANTQYF
TRBV7-2	-	14	TRBJ1-1	-	TGTGCCAGCAGCTTAGAAGGGACCGGCACTGAAGCTTTCTTT	CASSLEGTGTEAFF
TRBV29-1	-	11	TRBJ2-5	few	TGCAGCGTGCACTGGGGAGAGACCCAGTACTTC	CSVHWGETQYF
TRBV10-3	TRBD2	14	TRBJ2-7	-	TGTGCCATCAGTGAGTTGAGCGGGAGAGGCGAGCAGTACTTC	CAISELSGRGEQYF
TRBV15	-	15	TRBJ1-1	-	TGTGCCACCAGCAGAGAGGGGGTCCGAGGCGCTGAAGCTTTCTTT	CATSREGVRGAEAFF
TRBV7-8	-	14	TRBJ2-7	-	TGTGCCAGCAGCTTAGTCGTCAGGGGTGGTGAGCAGTACTTC	CASSLVVRGGEQYF
TRBV27	-	14	TRBJ2-7	once	TGTGCCAGCAGGCCGCTGGGCAGGGCTAACGAGCAGTACTTC	CASRPLGRANEQYF
TRBV5-1	-	17	TRBJ2-1	-	TGCGCCAGCAGCCACAAACTAGGAGAGATCTCCTACAATGAGCAGTTCTTC	CASSHKLGEISYNEQFF
TRBV20-1	-	12	TRBJ1-2	many	TGCAGTGCTAGAGGCACAGGGAACGGCTACACCTTC	CSARGTGNGYTF
TRBV2	TRBD1	17	TRBJ2-5	-	TGTGCCAGCAGTGCTATAAGGGCAGGGGGATCACAAGAGACCCAGTACTTC	CASSAIRAGGSQETQYF
TRBV28	-	17	TRBJ1-5	-	TGTGCCGCAAAGACTGATAGGGGCCAATATAGCAATCAGCCCCAGCATTTT	CAAKTDRGQYSNQPQHF
TRBV5-1	-	15	TRBJ2-7	-	TGCGCCAGCAGGTGGGGAGTCGCGGGACCTGACGAGCAGTACTTC	CASRWGVAGPDEQYF
TRBV12-3/TRBV12-4	-	14	TRBJ2-4	-	TGTGCCAGCAGTAGGGACCCCGAGAGAAACATTCAGTACTTC	CASSRDPERNIQYF
TRBV3-1	-	15	TRBJ2-5	-	TGTGCCAACAGCCTAAGGGAGATAAACCGAGAGACCCAGTACTTC	CANSLREINRETQYF
TRBV2	-	12	TRBJ1-2	-	TGTGCCAGCAGTGCCGGACCCCTAGGCTACACCTTC	CASSAGPLGYTF
TRBV9	-	20	TRBJ1-4	-	TGTGCCAGCAGCCCGACTGGGACGCCCCTCACTTCGGGGACTAATGAAAAACTGTTTTTT	CASSPTGTPLTSGTNEKLFF
TRBV10-3	-	11	TRBJ1-4	-	TGTGCCATCAGTCAGGGTGAAAAACTGTTTTTT	CAISQGEKLFF
TRBV25-1	TRBD2	19	TRBJ2-7	few	TGTGCCAGCAGTGAAGCCCACCTCGGGACTAGCGGGAGGTTCTACGAGCAGTACTTC	CASSEAHLGTSGRFYEQYF
TRBV27	TRBD1	14	TRBJ2-1	-	TGTGCCAGCAGCAGGGGGCATGAGCACAATGAGCAGTTCTTC	CASSRGHEHNEQFF
TRBV7-9	-	13	TRBJ2-3	-	TGTGCCAGCAAGGTGGACCCTTTGGATACGCAGTATTTT	CASKVDPLDTQYF
TRBV29-1	-	14	TRBJ1-2	few	TGCAGCGTCTACCCAGGGGACGCTAACTATGGCTACACCTTC	CSVYPGDANYGYTF
TRBV7-9	TRBD2	17	TRBJ2-1	-	TGTGCCAGCCTCTCTGGCCAGAGCGGGAGTAGTTACAATGAGCAGTTCTTC	CASLSGQSGSSYNEQFF
TRBV29-1	-	13	TRBJ1-2	-	TGCAGCGTTACCGCCGTTGGCAGCTATGGCTACACCTTC	CSVTAVGSYGYTF
TRBV25-1	TRBD2	15	TRBJ2-5	few	TGTGCCAGCAGTGAATACGGCGGGAGAAGAGAGACCCAGTACTTC	CASSEYGGRRETQYF
TRBV29-1	-	11	TRBJ2-5	-	TGCAGCGTCGGCTCCCCAGAGACCCAGTACTTC	CSVGSPETQYF
TRBV6-2/TRBV6-3	TRBD1	16	TRBJ2-3	-	TGTGCCAGCAGTCGGACAGGGATTTTTAGCACAGATACGCAGTATTTT	CASSRTGIFSTDTQYF
TRBV20-1	TRBD1	14	TRBJ1-4	-	TGCAGTGCGGACTTAGGGGGCCGGGGTGAAAAACTGTTTTTT	CSADLGGRGEKLFF
TRBV9	TRBD2	15	TRBJ2-1	-	TGTGCCAGCAGCGTAAGCCTAGCGGGAGGCAATGAGCAGTTCTTC	CASSVSLAGGNEQFF
TRBV11-3	TRBD2	12	TRBJ2-7	-	TGTGCCAGCCAAGCGGGAGTGGGCGAGCAGTACTTC	CASQAGVGEQYF
TRBV28	TRBD1	15	TRBJ2-7	-	TGTGCCAGCACTCCCCTGGACAGGGACTCCTACGAGCAGTACTTC	CASTPLDRDSYEQYF
TRBV6-6	-	14	TRBJ2-1	few	TGTGCCGGGCGCTCACCAGAAGGTGGCAATGAGCAGTTCTTC	CAGRSPEGGNEQFF
TRBV7-8	-	14	TRBJ2-5	-	TGTGCCAGCAGCCCCAGGTTCAGAGGAGAGACCCAGTACTTC	CASSPRFRGETQYF
TRBV12-3/TRBV12-4	-	13	TRBJ2-4	-	TGTGCCAGCAGTTTTAGGTATAACTACAAGCAGTACTTC	CASSFRYNYKQYF
TRBV20-1	-	12	TRBJ2-3	-	TGCAGTGCTAGGGGCTACACAGATACGCAGTATTTT	CSARGYTDTQYF
TRBV29-1	-	12	TRBJ2-7	-	TGCAGCGCGCGGGGCGATACCTACGAGCAGTACTTC	CSARGDTYEQYF
TRBV28	-	14	TRBJ2-1	-	TGTGCCAGCAGTTTATACTCCTTAAAGGATGAGCAGTTCTTC	CASSLYSLKDEQFF
TRBV5-1	-	15	TRBJ2-3	-	TGCGCCAGCAGGCCTGAATGGAGACTCGCAGATACGCAGTATTTT	CASRPEWRLADTQYF
TRBV3-1	-	18	TRBJ2-7	-	TGTGCCAGCAGCCAAGATCCCCCGGGTAGCGGAGCGTCCTACGAGCAGTACTTC	CASSQDPPGSGASYEQYF
TRBV20-1	TRBD2	14	TRBJ2-3	-	TGCAGTGCTAGAGGTGGACTAGCGGGAGTTACGCAGTATTTT	CSARGGLAGVTQYF
TRBV30	-	15	TRBJ1-2	-	TGTGCCTGGCTCCGTGACAGACATTCCGGCTATGGCTACACCTTC	CAWLRDRHSGYGYTF
TRBV12-3/TRBV12-4	-	14	TRBJ1-1	-	TGTGCCAGCAGTATCCCCAGTATAGGCCCTGAAGCTTTCTTT	CASSIPSIGPEAFF
TRBV14	-	14	TRBJ2-3	-	TGTGCCAGCAGCCAAGAGGGACGGCAAGATACGCAGTATTTT	CASSQEGRQDTQYF
TRBV9	-	14	TRBJ2-7	few	TGTGCCAGCAGCGTAGCCGGGGCTGGTTACGAGCAGTACTTC	CASSVAGAGYEQYF
TRBV6-5	-	15	TRBJ2-3	once	TGTGCCAGCAGTTACGGGATCCCAATCACAGATACGCAGTATTTT	CASSYGIPITDTQYF
TRBV29-1	TRBD1	16	TRBJ2-6	-	TGCAGCGTTGAACTACAGGGGGCGGTTGGGGCCAACGTCCTGACTTTC	CSVELQGAVGANVLTF
TRBV7-9	-	16	TRBJ2-1	-	TGTGCCAGCAGCCACCCCGTGACTCCTACCTACAATGAGCAGTTCTTC	CASSHPVTPTYNEQFF
TRBV12-3/TRBV12-4	-	12	TRBJ2-1	-	TGTGCCAGCTCATCAGACAACAATGAGCAGTTCTTC	CASSSDNNEQFF
TRBV2	TRBD1	15	TRBJ2-7	-	TGTGCCAGCAGTGATGCGGGACAGGGTACCTACGAGCAGTACTTC	CASSDAGQGTYEQYF
TRBV7-2	-	14	TRBJ2-7	many	TGTGCCAGCAGCTTAGGCGGGACCTCCTACGAGCAGTACTTC	CASSLGGTSYEQYF
TRBV7-2	TRBD2	16	TRBJ2-7	-	TGTGCCAGCAGCTTAGCCCCTGCGGGAGTGGGTTACGAGCAGTACTTC	CASSLAPAGVGYEQYF